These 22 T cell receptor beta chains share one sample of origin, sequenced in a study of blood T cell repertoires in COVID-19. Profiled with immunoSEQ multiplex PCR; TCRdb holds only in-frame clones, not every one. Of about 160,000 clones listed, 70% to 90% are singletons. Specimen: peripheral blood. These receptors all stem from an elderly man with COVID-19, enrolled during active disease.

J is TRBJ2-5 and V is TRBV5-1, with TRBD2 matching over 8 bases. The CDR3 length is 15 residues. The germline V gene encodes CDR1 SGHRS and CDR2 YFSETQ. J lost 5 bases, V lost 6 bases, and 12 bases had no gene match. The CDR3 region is CASTPNTSGGETQYF. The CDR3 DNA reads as TGCGCCAGCACCCCTAATACTAGCGGCGGGGAGACCCAGTACTTC.

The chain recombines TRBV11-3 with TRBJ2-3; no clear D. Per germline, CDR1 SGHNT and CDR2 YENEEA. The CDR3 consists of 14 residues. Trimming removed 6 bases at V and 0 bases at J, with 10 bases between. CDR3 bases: TGTGCCAGCAGGCGGTCTTCTAGCACAGATACGCAGTATTTT. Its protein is CASRRSSSTDTQYF.

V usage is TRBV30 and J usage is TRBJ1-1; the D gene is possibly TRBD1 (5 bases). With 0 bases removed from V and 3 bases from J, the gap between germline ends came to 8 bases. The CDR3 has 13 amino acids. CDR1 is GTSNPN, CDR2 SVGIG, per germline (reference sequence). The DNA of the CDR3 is TGTGCCTGGAGTGTACGACAGTACACTGAAGCTTTCTTT. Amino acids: CAWSVRQYTEAFF.

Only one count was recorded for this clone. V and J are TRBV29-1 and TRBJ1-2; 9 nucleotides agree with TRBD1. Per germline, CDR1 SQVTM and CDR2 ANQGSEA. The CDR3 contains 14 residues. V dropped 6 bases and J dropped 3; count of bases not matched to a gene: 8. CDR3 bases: TGCAGCGTCGACAGGGGGGAAGGAGACTATGGCTACACCTTC. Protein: CSVDRGEGDYGYTF. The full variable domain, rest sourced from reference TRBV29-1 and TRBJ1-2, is SAVISQKPSRDICQRGTSLTIQCQVDSQVTMMFWYRQQPGQSLTLIATANQGSEATYESGFVIDKFPISRPNLTFSTLTVSNMSPEDSSIYLCSVDRGEGDYGYTFGSGTRLTVV.

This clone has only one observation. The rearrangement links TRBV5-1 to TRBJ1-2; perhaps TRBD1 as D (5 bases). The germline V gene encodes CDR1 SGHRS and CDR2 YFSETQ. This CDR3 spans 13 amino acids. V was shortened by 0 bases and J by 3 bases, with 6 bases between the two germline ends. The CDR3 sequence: CASSLGGDYGYTF. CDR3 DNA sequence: TGCGCCAGCAGCTTGGGGGGCGACTATGGCTACACCTTC.

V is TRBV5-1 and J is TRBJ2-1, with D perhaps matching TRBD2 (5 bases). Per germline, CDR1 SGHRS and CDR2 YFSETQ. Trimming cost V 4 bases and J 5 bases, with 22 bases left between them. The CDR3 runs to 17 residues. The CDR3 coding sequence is TGCGCCAGCAGCCCGGGTAGGAAGGCCCGGGAAAACAATGAGCAGTTCTTC. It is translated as CASSPGRKARENNEQFF.

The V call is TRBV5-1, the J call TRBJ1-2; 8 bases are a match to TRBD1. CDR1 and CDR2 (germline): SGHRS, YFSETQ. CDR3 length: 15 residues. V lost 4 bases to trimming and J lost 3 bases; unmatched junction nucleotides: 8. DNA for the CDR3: TGCGCCAGCAGCCTCCAGACAGGGGCGGACTATGGCTACACCTTC. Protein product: CASSLQTGADYGYTF.

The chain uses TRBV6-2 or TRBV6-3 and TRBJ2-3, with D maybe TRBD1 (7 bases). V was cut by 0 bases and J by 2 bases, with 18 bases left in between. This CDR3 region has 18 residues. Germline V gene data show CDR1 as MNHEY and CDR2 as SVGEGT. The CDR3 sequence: CASSYSTGRDSYTDTQYF. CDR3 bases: TGTGCCAGCAGTTACTCTACTGGGCGGGACAGTTACACAGATACGCAGTATTTT.

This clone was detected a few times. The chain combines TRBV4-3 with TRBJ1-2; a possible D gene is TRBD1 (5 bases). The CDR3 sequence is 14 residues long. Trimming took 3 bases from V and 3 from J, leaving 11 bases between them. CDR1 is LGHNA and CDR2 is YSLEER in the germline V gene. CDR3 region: CASSHSRGDYGYTF. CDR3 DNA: TGCGCCAGCAGCCACTCTCGGGGGGACTATGGCTACACCTTC.

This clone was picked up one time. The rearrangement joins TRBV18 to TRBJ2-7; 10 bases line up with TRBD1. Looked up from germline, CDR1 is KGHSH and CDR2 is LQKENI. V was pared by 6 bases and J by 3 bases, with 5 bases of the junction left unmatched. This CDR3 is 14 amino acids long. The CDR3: CASSSGQGIYEQYF. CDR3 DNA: TGTGCCAGCTCGTCGGGACAGGGGATCTACGAGCAGTACTTC.

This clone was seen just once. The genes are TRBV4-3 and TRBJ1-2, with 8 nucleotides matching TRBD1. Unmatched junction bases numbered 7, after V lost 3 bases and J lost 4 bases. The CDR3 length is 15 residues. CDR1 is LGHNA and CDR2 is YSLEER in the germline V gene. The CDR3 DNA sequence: TGCGCCAGCAGCCAGAATATGCAGGGGGCCTATGGCTACACCTTC. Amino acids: CASSQNMQGAYGYTF.

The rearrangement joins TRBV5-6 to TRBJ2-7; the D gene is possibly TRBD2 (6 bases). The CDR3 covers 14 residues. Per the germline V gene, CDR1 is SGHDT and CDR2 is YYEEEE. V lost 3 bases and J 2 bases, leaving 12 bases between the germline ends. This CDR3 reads CASSWAEGTYEQYF. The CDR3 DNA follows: TGTGCCAGCAGCTGGGCGGAGGGCACCTACGAGCAGTACTTC. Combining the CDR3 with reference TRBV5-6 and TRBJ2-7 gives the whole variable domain DAGVTQSPTHLIKTRGQQVTLRCSPKSGHDTVSWYQQALGQGPQFIFQYYEEEERQRGNFPDRFSGHQFPNYSSELNVNALLLGDSALYLCASSWAEGTYEQYFGPGTRLTVT.

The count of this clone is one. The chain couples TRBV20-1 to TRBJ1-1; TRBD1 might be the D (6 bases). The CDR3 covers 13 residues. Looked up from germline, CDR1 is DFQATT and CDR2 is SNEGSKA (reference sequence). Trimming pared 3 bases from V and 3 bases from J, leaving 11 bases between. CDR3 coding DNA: TGCAGTGCTAGTAGGGGGGGTGACACTGAAGCTTTCTTT. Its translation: CSASRGGDTEAFF.

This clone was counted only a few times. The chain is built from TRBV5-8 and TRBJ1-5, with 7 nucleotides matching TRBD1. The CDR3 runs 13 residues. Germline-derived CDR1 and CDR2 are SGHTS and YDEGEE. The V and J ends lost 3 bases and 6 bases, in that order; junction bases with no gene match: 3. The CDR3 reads CASSWGQSQPQHF. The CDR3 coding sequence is TGTGCCAGCAGCTGGGGACAGAGTCAGCCCCAGCATTTT.

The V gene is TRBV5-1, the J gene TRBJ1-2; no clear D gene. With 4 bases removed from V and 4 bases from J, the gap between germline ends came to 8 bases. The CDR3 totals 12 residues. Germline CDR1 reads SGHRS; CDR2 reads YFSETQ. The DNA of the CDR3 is TGCGCCAGCAGCGAGGGATCCTATGGCTACACCTTC. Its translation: CASSEGSYGYTF.

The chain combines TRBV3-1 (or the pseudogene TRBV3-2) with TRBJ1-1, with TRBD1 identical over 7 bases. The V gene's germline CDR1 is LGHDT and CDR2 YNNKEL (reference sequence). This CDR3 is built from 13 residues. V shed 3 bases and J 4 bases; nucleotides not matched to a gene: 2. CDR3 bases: TGTGCCAGCAGCCAGGGACAGTTCACTGAAGCTTTCTTT. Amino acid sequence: CASSQGQFTEAFF.

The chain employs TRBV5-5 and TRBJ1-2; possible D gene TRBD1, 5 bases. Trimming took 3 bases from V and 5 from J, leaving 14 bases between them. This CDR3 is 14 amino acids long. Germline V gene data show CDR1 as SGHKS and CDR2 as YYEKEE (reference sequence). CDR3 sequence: CASSSWQGPYGYTF. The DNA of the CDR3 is TGTGCCAGCAGCTCTTGGCAGGGCCCTTATGGCTACACCTTC.

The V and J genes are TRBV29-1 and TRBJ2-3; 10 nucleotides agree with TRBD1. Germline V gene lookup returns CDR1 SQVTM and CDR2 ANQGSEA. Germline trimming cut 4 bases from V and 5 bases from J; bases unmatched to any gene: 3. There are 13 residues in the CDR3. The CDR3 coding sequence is TGCAGCGTTGGGACAGGGGGGGGAGATACGCAGTATTTT. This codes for CSVGTGGGDTQYF.

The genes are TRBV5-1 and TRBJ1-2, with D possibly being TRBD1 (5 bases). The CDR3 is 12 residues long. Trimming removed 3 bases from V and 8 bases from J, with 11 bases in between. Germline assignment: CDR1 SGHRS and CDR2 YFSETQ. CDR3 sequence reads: CASSSGLDGYTF. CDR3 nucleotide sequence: TGCGCCAGCAGCTCAGGGTTAGACGGCTACACCTTC.

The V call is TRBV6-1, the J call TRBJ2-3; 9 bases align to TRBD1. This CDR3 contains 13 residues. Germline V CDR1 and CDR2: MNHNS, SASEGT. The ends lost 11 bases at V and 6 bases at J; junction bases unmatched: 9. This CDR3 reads CAAGTGRVDTQYF. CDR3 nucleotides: TGTGCCGCGGGGACAGGGAGGGTCGATACGCAGTATTTT.

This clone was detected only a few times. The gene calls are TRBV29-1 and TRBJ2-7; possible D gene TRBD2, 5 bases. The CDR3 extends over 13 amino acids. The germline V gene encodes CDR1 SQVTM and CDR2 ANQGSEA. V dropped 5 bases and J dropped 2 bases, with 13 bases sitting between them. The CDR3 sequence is CSVKEVQTYEQYF. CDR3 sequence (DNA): TGCAGCGTTAAGGAGGTACAGACCTACGAGCAGTACTTC.

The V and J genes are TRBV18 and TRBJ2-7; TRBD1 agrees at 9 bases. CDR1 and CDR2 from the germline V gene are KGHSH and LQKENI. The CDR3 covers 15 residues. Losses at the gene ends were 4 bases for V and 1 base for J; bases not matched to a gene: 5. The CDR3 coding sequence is TGTGCCAGCTCACAGTCCGGGACAGGGTCCTACGAGCAGTACTTC. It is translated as CASSQSGTGSYEQYF.